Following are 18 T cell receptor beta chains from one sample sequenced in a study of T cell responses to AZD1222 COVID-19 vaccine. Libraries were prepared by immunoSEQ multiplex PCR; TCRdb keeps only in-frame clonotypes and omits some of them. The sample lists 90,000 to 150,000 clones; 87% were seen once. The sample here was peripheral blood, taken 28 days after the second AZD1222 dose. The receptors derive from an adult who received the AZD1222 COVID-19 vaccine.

The CDR3 coding sequence is TGTGCCAGCAGCTTAGCCCTGGGGACCCACTACGAGCAGTACTTC. It encodes CASSLALGTHYEQYF. The rearrangement joins TRBV7-2 to TRBJ2-7; D could derive from TRBD1 or TRBD2 (5 bases each). V lost 0 bases to trimming and J lost 3 bases, with 12 bases between them. CDR3 size: 15 residues. The germline gives CDR1 SGHTA, CDR2 FQGNSA.

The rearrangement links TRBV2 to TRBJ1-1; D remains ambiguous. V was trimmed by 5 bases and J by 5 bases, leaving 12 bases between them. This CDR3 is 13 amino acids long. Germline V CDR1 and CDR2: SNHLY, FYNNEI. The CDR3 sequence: CASSSTTATEAFF. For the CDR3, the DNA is TGTGCCAGCAGTAGTACGACTGCGACTGAAGCTTTCTTT.

CDR3 region: CASSQVRDSPLHF. CDR3 bases: TGTGCCAGCAGCCAAGTTCGGGATTCACCCCTCCACTTT. The V and J genes are TRBV3-1 (or the pseudogene TRBV3-2) and TRBJ1-6; D unclear. Germline CDR1 reads LGHDT; CDR2 reads YNNKEL (reference sequence). The V end lost 1 base, the J end lost 8 bases, and 6 bases lay between the germline ends. The length of the CDR3 is 13 residues.

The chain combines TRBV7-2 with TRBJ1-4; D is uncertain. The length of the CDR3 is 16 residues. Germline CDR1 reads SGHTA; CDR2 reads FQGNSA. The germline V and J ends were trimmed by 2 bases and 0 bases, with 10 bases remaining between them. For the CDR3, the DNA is TGTGCCAGCAGCTTAACCCAGCGTGCAACTAATGAAAAACTGTTTTTT. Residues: CASSLTQRATNEKLFF.

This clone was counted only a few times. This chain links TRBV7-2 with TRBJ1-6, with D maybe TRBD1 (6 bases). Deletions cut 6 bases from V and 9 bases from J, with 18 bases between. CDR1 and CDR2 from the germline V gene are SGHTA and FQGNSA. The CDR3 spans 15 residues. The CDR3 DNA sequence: TGTGCCAGCAGTGGGGGGGGCACCCAACCTTCACCCCTCCACTTT. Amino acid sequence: CASSGGGTQPSPLHF.

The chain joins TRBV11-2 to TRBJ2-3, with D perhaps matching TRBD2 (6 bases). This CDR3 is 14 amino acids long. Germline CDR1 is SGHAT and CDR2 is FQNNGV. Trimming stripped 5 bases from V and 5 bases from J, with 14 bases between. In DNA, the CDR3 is TGTGCCAGCAGCCCTAGGAGGGCAGGAGATACGCAGTATTTT. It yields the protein CASSPRRAGDTQYF.

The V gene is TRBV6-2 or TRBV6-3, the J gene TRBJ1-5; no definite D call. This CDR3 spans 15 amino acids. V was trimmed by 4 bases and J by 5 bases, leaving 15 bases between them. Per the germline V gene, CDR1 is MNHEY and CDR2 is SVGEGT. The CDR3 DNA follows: TGTGCCAGCAGTTTAGAGGCGGGAGCCCATCAGCCCCAGCATTTT. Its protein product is CASSLEAGAHQPQHF.

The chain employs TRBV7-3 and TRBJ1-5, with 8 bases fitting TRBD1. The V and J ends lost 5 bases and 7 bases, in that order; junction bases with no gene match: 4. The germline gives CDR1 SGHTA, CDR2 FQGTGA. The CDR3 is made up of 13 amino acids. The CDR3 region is CASSLTGAQPQHF. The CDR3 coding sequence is TGTGCCAGCAGCCTGACAGGGGCCCAGCCCCAGCATTTT.

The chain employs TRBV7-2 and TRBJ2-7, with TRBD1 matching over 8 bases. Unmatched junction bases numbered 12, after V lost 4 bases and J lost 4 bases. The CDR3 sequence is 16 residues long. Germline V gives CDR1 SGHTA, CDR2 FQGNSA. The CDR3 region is CASSSRSQGAAYEQYF. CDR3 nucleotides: TGTGCCAGCAGCTCCCGATCCCAGGGGGCGGCGTACGAGCAGTACTTC.

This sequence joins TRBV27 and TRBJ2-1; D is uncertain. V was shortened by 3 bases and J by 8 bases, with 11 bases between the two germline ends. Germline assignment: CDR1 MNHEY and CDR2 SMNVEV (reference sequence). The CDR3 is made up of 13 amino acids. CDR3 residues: CASSFSPSHEQFF. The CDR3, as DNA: TGTGCCAGCAGTTTTAGTCCATCCCATGAGCAGTTCTTC.

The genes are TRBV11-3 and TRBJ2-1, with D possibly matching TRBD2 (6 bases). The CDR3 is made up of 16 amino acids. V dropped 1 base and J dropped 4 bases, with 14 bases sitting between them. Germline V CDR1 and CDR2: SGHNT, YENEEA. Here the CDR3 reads CASSLGDWRGYNEQFF. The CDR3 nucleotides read TGTGCCAGCAGCTTAGGGGATTGGCGGGGTTACAATGAGCAGTTCTTC.

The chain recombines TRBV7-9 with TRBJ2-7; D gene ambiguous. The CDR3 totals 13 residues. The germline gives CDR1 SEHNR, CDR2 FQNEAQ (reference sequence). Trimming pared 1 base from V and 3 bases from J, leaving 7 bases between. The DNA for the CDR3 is TGTGCCAGCAGCTTAGGGGCGATCTACGAGCAGTACTTC. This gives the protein CASSLGAIYEQYF.

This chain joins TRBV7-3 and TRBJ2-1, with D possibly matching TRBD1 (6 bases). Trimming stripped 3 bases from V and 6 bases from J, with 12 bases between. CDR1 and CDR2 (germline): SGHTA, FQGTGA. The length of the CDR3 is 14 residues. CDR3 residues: CASSFRGRGNEQFF. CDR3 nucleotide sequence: TGTGCCAGCAGCTTTAGGGGCAGGGGCAATGAGCAGTTCTTC.

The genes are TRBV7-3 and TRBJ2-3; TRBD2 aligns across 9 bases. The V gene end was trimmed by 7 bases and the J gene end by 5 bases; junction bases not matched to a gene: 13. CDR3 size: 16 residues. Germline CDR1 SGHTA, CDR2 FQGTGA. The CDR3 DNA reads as TGTGCCAGCACCCCTGTGGCGGGGGGGTCAATAGATACGCAGTATTTT. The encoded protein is CASTPVAGGSIDTQYF.

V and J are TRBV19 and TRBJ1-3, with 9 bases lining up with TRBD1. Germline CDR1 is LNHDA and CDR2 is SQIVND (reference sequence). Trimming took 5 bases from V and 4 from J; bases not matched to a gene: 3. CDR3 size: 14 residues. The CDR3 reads CASSHRGQGNTIYF. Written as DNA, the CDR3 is TGTGCCAGTAGTCACAGGGGGCAAGGAAACACCATATATTTT.

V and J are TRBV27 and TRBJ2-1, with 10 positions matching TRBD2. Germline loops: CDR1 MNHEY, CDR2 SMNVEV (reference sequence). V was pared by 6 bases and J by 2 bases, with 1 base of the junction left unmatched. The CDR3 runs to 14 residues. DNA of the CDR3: TGTGCCAGCAGCGGACTAGCGGCCTACAATGAGCAGTTCTTC. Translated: CASSGLAAYNEQFF.

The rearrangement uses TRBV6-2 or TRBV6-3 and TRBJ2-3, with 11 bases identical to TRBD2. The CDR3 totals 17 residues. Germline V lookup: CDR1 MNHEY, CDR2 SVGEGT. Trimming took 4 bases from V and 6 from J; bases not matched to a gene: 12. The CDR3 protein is CASSSTHLAGGSDTQYF. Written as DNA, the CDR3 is TGTGCCAGCAGTTCCACCCATCTAGCGGGGGGCTCGGATACGCAGTATTTT.

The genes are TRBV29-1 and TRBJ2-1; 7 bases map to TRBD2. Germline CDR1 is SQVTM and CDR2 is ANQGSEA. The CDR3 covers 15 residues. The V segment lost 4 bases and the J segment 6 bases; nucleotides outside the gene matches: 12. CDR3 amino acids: CSVAGRQAVLNEQFF. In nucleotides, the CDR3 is TGCAGCGTTGCCGGGAGGCAGGCGGTGCTCAATGAGCAGTTCTTC.